A selection of T cell receptor beta chains follows, all from one sample in a study of technical replicates of blood from a handful of donors. Data came from immunoSEQ multiplex PCR; TCRdb stores just in-frame clones and leaves some out. This table holds around 81,000 clones, roughly four fifths found once. The source material was PBMCs. Receptors were obtained from a human donor in good health. Some clones in this sample may be carry-over from other donors' samples. The CDR3 runs from the conserved cysteine through the conserved F or W. D genes are given only for firm matches. For some rows the clone size is stated as once, few or many, or as a class when expanded; others skip it.

abundance	v_gene	d_gene	j_gene	CDR3aa	CDR3nt
NA	TRBV7-2	NA	TRBJ2-6	CASSLTFSGANVLTF	TGTGCCAGCAGCTTAACATTCTCTGGGGCCAACGTCCTGACTTTC
NA	TRBV6-1	NA	TRBJ2-3	CASMRTESDTQYF	TGTGCCAGCATGAGGACAGAGAGCGATACGCAGTATTTT
few	TRBV10-1	NA	TRBJ1-2	CASSVGTNYGYTF	TGCGCCAGCAGTGTCGGTACTAACTATGGCTACACCTTC
NA	TRBV4-1	NA	TRBJ1-2	CASSRDESGYGYTF	TGCGCCAGCAGCCGAGACGAGTCGGGGTATGGCTACACCTTC
few	TRBV27	TRBD1	TRBJ2-7	CATGTGGSYEQYF	TGTGCCACGGGGACAGGGGGCAGCTACGAGCAGTACTTC
once	TRBV9	NA	TRBJ2-5	CASSVGVRYAETQYF	TGTGCCAGCAGCGTAGGAGTTCGGTACGCAGAGACCCAGTACTTC
NA	TRBV27	TRBD2	TRBJ2-1	CASSFSAGAYNEQFF	TGTGCCAGCAGTTTCTCAGCGGGGGCCTACAATGAGCAGTTCTTC
once	TRBV7-9	TRBD2	TRBJ2-1	CASSSSGRAVEQFF	TGTGCCAGCAGCTCTAGCGGGAGGGCGGTTGAGCAGTTCTTC
NA	TRBV7-9	NA	TRBJ1-1	CASSLYRAEAFF	TGTGCCAGCAGCCTGTACAGGGCTGAAGCTTTCTTT
NA	TRBV27	NA	TRBJ2-3	CASSPRSSYTDTQYF	TGTGCCAGCAGTCCCCGTAGTAGCTACACAGATACGCAGTATTTT
once	TRBV9	NA	TRBJ2-2	CASSAQPTGNTGELFF	TGTGCCAGCAGCGCCCAACCGACAGGGAACACCGGGGAGCTGTTTTTT
NA	TRBV7-2	TRBD2	TRBJ2-7	CASSPTSGREQYF	TGTGCCAGCAGTCCTACTAGCGGAAGGGAGCAGTACTTC
NA	TRBV30	TRBD1	TRBJ2-7	CAWDRTGGEQYF	TGTGCCTGGGACCGGACAGGGGGCGAGCAGTACTTC
once	TRBV4-1	NA	TRBJ2-7	CASGYSGAGWDEQHF	TGCGCCAGCGGATACTCAGGGGCCGGCTGGGACGAGCAGCACTTC
NA	TRBV10-3	TRBD2	TRBJ2-5	CAISESLVAGVQETQYF	TGTGCCATCAGTGAGTCATTAGTAGCGGGAGTACAAGAGACCCAGTACTTC
NA	TRBV7-6	TRBD2	TRBJ2-1	CASSFTSGGANEQFF	TGTGCCAGCAGCTTTACTAGCGGGGGGGCCAATGAGCAGTTCTTC
NA	TRBV9	TRBD2	TRBJ2-1	CASSVVAGGSPYNEQFF	TGTGCCAGCAGCGTAGTAGCGGGAGGTTCACCCTACAATGAGCAGTTCTTC
NA	TRBV29-1	NA	TRBJ2-7	CSVERAAFPYEQYF	TGCAGCGTTGAGAGGGCAGCCTTCCCCTACGAGCAGTACTTC
NA	TRBV6-6	TRBD1	TRBJ1-1	CASSPGQGWTEAFF	TGTGCCAGCAGCCCCGGACAGGGGTGGACTGAAGCTTTCTTT
few	TRBV14	NA	TRBJ2-7	CASSPGGRFEQYF	TGTGCCAGCAGCCCTGGGGGGAGGTTCGAGCAGTACTTC
few	TRBV6-1	NA	TRBJ2-7	CASSGMRREEQYF	TGTGCCAGCAGTGGCATGCGGAGAGAAGAGCAGTACTTC
once	TRBV9	TRBD2	TRBJ2-5	CASSDSGGAGETQYF	TGTGCCAGCAGCGATAGCGGGGGGGCAGGCGAGACCCAGTACTTC
few	TRBV10-2	NA	TRBJ1-1	CASSLGRGTEAFF	TGCGCCAGCAGTTTGGGGAGAGGCACTGAAGCTTTCTTT
NA	TRBV5-6	TRBD1	TRBJ2-1	CASSSYRDRGYNEQFF	TGTGCCAGCAGCTCTTACCGGGACAGGGGTTACAATGAGCAGTTCTTC
once	TRBV30	NA	TRBJ1-1	CAWTSLNTEAFF	TGTGCCTGGACCTCCCTGAACACTGAAGCTTTCTTT
NA	TRBV15	NA	TRBJ1-5	CATRQANQPQHF	TGTGCCACCAGGCAGGCCAATCAGCCCCAGCATTTT
NA	TRBV27	TRBD2	TRBJ2-7	CASSSRTSGLAYEQYF	TGTGCCAGCAGTTCCCGGACTAGCGGGCTAGCCTACGAGCAGTACTTC
NA	TRBV2	NA	TRBJ2-7	CASSGARAEQYF	TGTGCCAGCAGTGGCGCGAGAGCCGAGCAGTACTTC
NA	TRBV6-5	TRBD2	TRBJ2-3	CASGTSGSTDTQYF	TGTGCTTCAGGGACTAGCGGGAGCACAGATACGCAGTATTTT
once	TRBV4-3	TRBD2	TRBJ2-2	CASSQDLAGGQSGELFF	TGCGCCAGCAGCCAGGACCTAGCGGGAGGGCAGAGCGGGGAGCTGTTTTTT
NA	TRBV28	NA	TRBJ2-7	CASRALEGNEQYF	TGTGCCAGCAGAGCCCTCGAGGGCAACGAGCAGTACTTC
NA	TRBV4-1	TRBD2	TRBJ2-1	CASSQDGSLAGWNEQFF	TGCGCCAGCAGCCAAGATGGTTCACTAGCGGGCTGGAATGAGCAGTTCTTC
NA	TRBV14	TRBD1	TRBJ1-1	CASSQSGTGFARTKAFF	TGTGCCAGCAGCCAATCCGGGACAGGGTTTGCACGAACGAAAGCTTTCTTT
NA	TRBV11-2	TRBD2	TRBJ2-7	CASSYQRLSGVSSYEQYF	TGTGCCAGCAGCTACCAAAGGCTTAGCGGGGTAAGCTCCTACGAGCAGTACTTC
NA	TRBV11-2	TRBD1	TRBJ2-7	CASSLIQGADEQYF	TGTGCCAGCAGCTTGATACAGGGGGCGGACGAGCAGTACTTC
NA	TRBV2	TRBD1	TRBJ1-2	CASSPPGQVYGYTF	TGTGCCAGCAGTCCCCCAGGACAGGTTTATGGCTACACCTTC
NA	TRBV30	NA	TRBJ2-5	CAWSVQQQETQYF	TGTGCCTGGAGTGTACAACAGCAAGAGACCCAGTACTTC
NA	TRBV27	NA	TRBJ1-2	CASRPWGVLYGYTF	TGTGCCAGCAGGCCGTGGGGGGTCCTCTATGGCTACACCTTC
NA	TRBV11-2	TRBD1	TRBJ1-5	CASSPRAGGDQPQHF	TGTGCCAGCAGCCCCCGGGCAGGGGGCGATCAGCCCCAGCATTTT
NA	TRBV4-3	TRBD2	TRBJ2-5	CASSQGLAGAETQYF	TGCGCCAGCAGCCAGGGACTAGCGGGGGCGGAGACCCAGTACTTC
NA	TRBV9	TRBD2	TRBJ2-2	CASSLSGNGGELFF	TGTGCCAGCAGCCTGAGCGGGAACGGCGGGGAGCTGTTTTTT
NA	TRBV29-1	NA	TRBJ2-5	CSVEDLGSQETQYF	TGCAGCGTTGAAGATCTGGGGAGTCAAGAGACCCAGTACTTC
NA	TRBV5-1	TRBD1	TRBJ2-5	CASSASGTGPGTQYF	TGCGCCAGCAGCGCTTCCGGGACAGGTCCGGGGACCCAGTACTTC
few	TRBV7-3	NA	TRBJ2-2	CASSIPAGGADTGELFF	TGTGCCAGCAGCATCCCAGCTGGGGGGGCCGACACCGGGGAGCTGTTTTTT
NA	TRBV11-2	NA	TRBJ2-7	CASSSWQIYEQYF	TGTGCCAGCAGCTCATGGCAGATCTACGAGCAGTACTTC
NA	TRBV4-1	NA	TRBJ1-3	CASSQLGRRAQIVNTIYF	TGCGCCAGCAGCCAGTTGGGTCGAAGAGCGCAAATCGTAAACACCATATATTTT
NA	TRBV4-1	NA	TRBJ2-5	CASSQSAGAPWETQYF	TGCGCCAGCAGCCAGTCTGCGGGGGCCCCCTGGGAGACCCAGTACTTC
NA	TRBV5-6	NA	TRBJ2-5	CASSRRGYQETQYF	TGTGCCAGCAGCCGGCGGGGATATCAAGAGACCCAGTACTTC
NA	TRBV6-5	TRBD1	TRBJ1-1	CASSPDRVAKAFF	TGTGCCAGCAGTCCGGACAGGGTCGCTAAAGCTTTCTTT
few	TRBV6-5	TRBD1	TRBJ1-4	CASSRDRGDEKLFF	TGTGCCAGCAGTCGCGACAGGGGTGATGAAAAACTGTTTTTT
NA	TRBV5-6	TRBD1	TRBJ2-5	CASSLGGRETQYF	TGTGCCAGCAGCTTAGGGGGCAGGGAGACCCAGTACTTC